The rows below give T cell receptor beta chains drawn from one sample of a study of neurological immune-mediated disorders. TCRdb re-analysed the 5' RACE reads in MiXCR, keeping a single row per CDR3 protein. The sample consists of about 32,000 distinct CDR3 sequences, 3.5% to 4.5% of them appearing once. The sample comprised PBMCs. All receptors derive from a young man with multiple sclerosis. The CDR3 runs from the conserved cysteine through the conserved F or W. A D gene is named only where the DNA matches it firmly. Expanded clones are given a class, and other clones once, few, many or no size at all.

d_gene | len | j_gene | v_gene | abundance | CDR3nt | CDR3aa
- | 14 | TRBJ1-5 | TRBV12-3/TRBV12-4 | few | TGTGCCAGCAGTTTGTCGATGGGCAATCAGCCCCAGCATTTT | CASSLSMGNQPQHF
TRBD1 | 13 | TRBJ2-7 | TRBV12-3/TRBV12-4 | many | TGTGCCAGCGGTGACAGGGCTATCTACGAGCAGTACTTC | CASGDRAIYEQYF
- | 15 | TRBJ1-5 | TRBV2 | many | TGTGCCAGCAGTGAATGGGGTCAGGGGTATCAGCCCCAGCATTTT | CASSEWGQGYQPQHF
- | 13 | TRBJ1-2 | TRBV3-1 | many | TGTGCCAGCAGCCAAGATGGGACATATGGCTACACCTTC | CASSQDGTYGYTF
- | 14 | TRBJ2-2 | TRBV10-3 | many | TGTGCCATCAGAGGGACAAGGAACACCGGGGAGCTGTTTTTT | CAIRGTRNTGELFF
- | 13 | TRBJ1-2 | TRBV4-1 | many | TGCGCCAGCAGCCAAGATTACAGACCTGGCTACACCTTC | CASSQDYRPGYTF
- | 12 | TRBJ1-6 | TRBV7-9 | - | TGTGCCACCGGGGGAGGGGATTCACCCCTCAACTTT | CATGGGDSPLNF
TRBD1 | 17 | TRBJ2-4 | TRBV11-2 | many | TGTGCCAGCAGTCAAATAGACAGGGGGCGATCCAAAAACATTCAGTACTTC | CASSQIDRGRSKNIQYF
- | 13 | TRBJ1-1 | TRBV10-3 | few | TGTGCCATCAGCACCCCACCTAAGATTCAAGCTTTCTTT | CAISTPPKIQAFF
TRBD1 | 15 | TRBJ2-5 | TRBV7-2 | many | TGTGCCAGCAGCTTGAGGACAGGGTCGCAAGAGACCCAGTACTTC | CASSLRTGSQETQYF
- | 16 | TRBJ2-1 | TRBV6-5 | many | TGTGCCAGCAGTTACCTTTGGGGGAGCTCCTACAATGAGCAGTTCTTC | CASSYLWGSSYNEQFF
- | 15 | TRBJ2-3 | TRBV5-5 | medium-sized | TGTGCCAGCAGCTTGGCCTTCGGCTATACGGATACGCAGTATTTT | CASSLAFGYTDTQYF
- | 21 | TRBJ2-1 | TRBV24-1 | many | TGTGCCACCAGTGACCAAGAACCGGGACCAGCATCGAAAGGGGGATACAATGAGCAGTTCTTC | CATSDQEPGPASKGGYNEQFF
TRBD1 | 17 | TRBJ1-2 | TRBV10-2 | many | TGCGCCAGCAGTGAGTCGGGACAGGGGCCGTTATACTATGGCTACACCTTC | CASSESGQGPLYYGYTF
- | 12 | TRBJ2-2 | TRBV20-1 | many | TGCAGTGCTAGAGACCCCACCGGGGAGCTGTTTTTT | CSARDPTGELFF
TRBD1 | 13 | TRBJ2-7 | TRBV3-1 | many | TGTGCCAGCAGCCACAGGGGGCGATACGAGCAGTACTTC | CASSHRGRYEQYF
TRBD1 | 15 | TRBJ2-7 | TRBV29-1 | many | TGCAGCGTTGCCAGCAGGACAGGGGTGATGCGGGAGCAGTACTTC | CSVASRTGVMREQYF
- | 12 | TRBJ2-1 | TRBV20-1 | few | TGCAGTGCTAGGAACTACGGGACGTCGCAGTTCTTC | CSARNYGTSQFF
- | 14 | TRBJ1-2 | TRBV7-2 | - | TGTGCCAGCAGCTTAGATTTGGCAGGGCCCGGCTACACCTTC | CASSLDLAGPGYTF
- | 12 | TRBJ1-2 | TRBV6-1 | many | TGTGCCAGCAGTGGACGGCTCTATGGCTACACCTTC | CASSGRLYGYTF
- | 13 | TRBJ2-7 | TRBV20-1 | many | TGCAGTGCCGCTAGTCCCTCTCAATACGAGCAGTACTTC | CSAASPSQYEQYF
- | 13 | TRBJ2-7 | TRBV29-1 | - | TGCAGCGTTGGGGGCCAGAGCTCCTACGAGCAGTACTTC | CSVGGQSSYEQYF
- | 13 | TRBJ2-7 | TRBV6-5 | many | TGTGCCAGCACCGGCGATGTCCTATACGAGCAGTACTTC | CASTGDVLYEQYF
- | 14 | TRBJ1-3 | TRBV12-3/TRBV12-4 | many | TGTGCCAGCACCCCGGGGAACTCTGGAAACACCATATATTTT | CASTPGNSGNTIYF
- | 13 | TRBJ1-5 | TRBV19 | few | TGTGCCAGTAGTTCGAGCGGCAATCAGCCCCAGCATTTT | CASSSSGNQPQHF
- | 14 | TRBJ2-4 | TRBV5-5 | many | TGTGCCAGCAGCGGCTCAGGGACCAAAAACATTCAGTACTTC | CASSGSGTKNIQYF
- | 14 | TRBJ2-1 | TRBV18 | many | TGTGCCAGCTCACCGCAGCCCAATAATAGTGAGCAGTTCTTC | CASSPQPNNSEQFF
- | 11 | TRBJ1-5 | TRBV20-1 | few | TGCAGTGCTAGAGATGGTCAGCCCCAGCATTTT | CSARDGQPQHF
TRBD1 | 15 | TRBJ1-6 | TRBV10-2 | - | TGCGCCAGCAGCGACAGGGGAGGTATCGATTCACCCCTCCACTTT | CASSDRGGIDSPLHF
- | 15 | TRBJ1-1 | TRBV18 | many | TGTGCCAGCTCACCCACTTCGCCGGGGATTGTTGAAGCTTTCTTT | CASSPTSPGIVEAFF
- | 12 | TRBJ1-2 | TRBV29-1 | medium-sized | TGCAGCGTTGACGGACAGAACTATGGCTACACCTTC | CSVDGQNYGYTF
TRBD1 | 15 | TRBJ1-2 | TRBV5-1 | medium-sized | TGCGCCAGCAGCTTGGCAGGGACAGACAATTATGGCTACACCTTC | CASSLAGTDNYGYTF
TRBD1 | 14 | TRBJ2-7 | TRBV3-1 | many | TGTGCCAGCAGCCAACACGGACAGGACTACGAGCAGTACTTC | CASSQHGQDYEQYF
- | 14 | TRBJ1-1 | TRBV5-1 | many | TGCGCCAGCAGCCCGACCGGGACACGAGCGAAAGCTTTCTTT | CASSPTGTRAKAFF
- | 12 | TRBJ1-1 | TRBV12-3/TRBV12-4 | few | TGTGCCAGCAGCCTCCAGGACACTGAAGCTTTCTTT | CASSLQDTEAFF
- | 14 | TRBJ2-1 | TRBV4-2 | many | TGTGCCAGCAGCCAAGATCTAGCGCGGAATGAGCAGTTCTTC | CASSQDLARNEQFF
- | 10 | TRBJ2-3 | TRBV12-3/TRBV12-4 | many | TGTGCCAGTGTCACAGATACGCAGTATTTT | CASVTDTQYF
- | 17 | TRBJ2-3 | TRBV5-1 | many | TGCGCCAGCAGGGACCACGGAGCGAGGGCTAGCACAGATACGCAGTATTTT | CASRDHGARASTDTQYF
- | 18 | TRBJ2-1 | TRBV7-8 | many | TGTGCCAGCAGCTTAGCTCAAACAGGAGAGAGCTCCTACAATGAGCAGTTCTTC | CASSLAQTGESSYNEQFF
- | 12 | TRBJ2-7 | TRBV4-2 | few | TGTGCCAGCAGCCAGGACACGAGGGAGCAGTACTTC | CASSQDTREQYF
- | 14 | TRBJ1-1 | TRBV9 | many | TGTGCCAGCAGCGTAGTTCAGGCGAACACTGAAGCTTTCTTT | CASSVVQANTEAFF
- | 15 | TRBJ2-7 | TRBV21-1 | many | TGTGCCAGCAGCAAAGGTTGTGGAGGGGGCGCCGAGCAGTACTTC | CASSKGCGGGAEQYF
- | 13 | TRBJ1-6 | TRBV12-3/TRBV12-4 | few | TGTGCCAGCAGTTTCATACTCGGGTCACCCCTCAACTTT | CASSFILGSPLNF
- | 16 | TRBJ2-5 | TRBV20-1 | many | TGCAGTGCTACCGAAGTAAACTATGGAAACCAAGAGACCCAGTACTTC | CSATEVNYGNQETQYF
- | 14 | TRBJ1-2 | TRBV12-3/TRBV12-4 | many | TGTGCCAGCAGTTTAGACAGCCCTAACTATGGCTACACCTTC | CASSLDSPNYGYTF
- | 14 | TRBJ2-3 | TRBV6-5 | many | TGTGCCAGCTCACCTTCCAGGAAAACAGATACGCAGTATTTT | CASSPSRKTDTQYF
TRBD1 | 15 | TRBJ2-1 | TRBV29-1 | few | TGCAGCGTCGACACAGGGGTGAGCTCCTACAATGAGCAGTTCTTC | CSVDTGVSSYNEQFF
- | 15 | TRBJ2-5 | TRBV6-5 | many | TGTGCCAGCACCCAAGGGGGAAATGTACAAGAGACCCAGTACTTC | CASTQGGNVQETQYF
- | 12 | TRBJ2-1 | TRBV29-1 | many | TGCAGCGTTGCACGGGGGTACAATGAGCAGTTCTTC | CSVARGYNEQFF
- | 14 | TRBJ2-5 | TRBV5-1 | many | TGCGCCAGCAGCCCCGGACAGCCCAAAGAGACCCAGTACTTC | CASSPGQPKETQYF
TRBD2 | 16 | TRBJ2-5 | TRBV5-5 | many | TGTGCCAGCAGCTTGGGACCTACTAGCGGGCAAGAGACCCAGTACTTC | CASSLGPTSGQETQYF
- | 12 | TRBJ2-7 | TRBV25-1 | many | TGTGCCAGCCGAGGAAATGCCCGAGAGCAGTACTTC | CASRGNAREQYF
TRBD2 | 15 | TRBJ2-1 | TRBV10-3 | many | TGTGCCATCAGTGAGTCCGGGGGGACCTACAATGAGCAGTTCTTC | CAISESGGTYNEQFF
- | 14 | TRBJ1-2 | TRBV10-3 | many | TGTGCCATCAGTGAGTCGAAGGAAGGAGATGGCTACACCTTC | CAISESKEGDGYTF
TRBD1 | 14 | TRBJ1-1 | TRBV20-1 | few | TGCAGTGCTCCAGGACAGGGATGGGGCACTGAAGCTTTCTTT | CSAPGQGWGTEAFF